This T cell receptor beta chain is drawn from a study of shared clonotypes between healthy human individuals. About the study: There were three CD4 naive, three CD4 memory, two CD8 naive and one CD8 memory plates per donor.

CDR3 length: 18 residues. Germline assignment: CDR1 LGHNA and CDR2 YNFKEQ. Trimming took 2 bases from V and 6 from J; bases not matched to a gene: 9. Deep-level settings were used for running the assay. This table comes from immunoSEQ multiplex PCR, and its TCRdb copy is limited to in-frame clones, with some not included. The data contain over 950,000 clones, approximately 77% of them singletons. Notes on the study in general: Sorted-subset samples were not fully sequenced, rarefaction indicated.

About this clone: Its antigen is unknown.

Donors comprised healthy HIV-negative adults lacking recent acute infections or vaccinations. The sequencing sample was made of memory CD4+ T cells from PBMCs. This sample's subset: CD45RA-negative fraction. This sequence originates from a man younger than 35 in good health. Some clones in this sample may be carry-over from other donors' samples. This chain uses TRBV4-2 with TRBJ2-2, with 13 bases that match TRBD2. The CDR3 protein is CASSQFFVGLAGSGELFF. The CDR3 DNA reads as TGTGCCAGCAGCCAATTCTTCGTGGGACTAGCGGGATCCGGGGAGCTGTTTTTT.